This entry is about one T cell receptor (beta chain). The clone's antigen remains unknown. Per-base quality was not reported, and no clone a single base away is much larger than it. This specimen comes from a study of cytomegalovirus exposure and HLA in healthy donors (dated by TCRdb to 2016 to 2017). Study-level background: An earlier analysis of roughly 630 of the donors reported roughly 300 Gb of sequence data and about 100 million unique TCR beta sequences from about 200 million T cells. An early release that covered some 630 HLA-typed donors contained around 300 gigabases of sequencing data and around 85 million unique TCR sequences. The genetic ancestry cluster associated with self-reported Caucasian donors included approximately 85% of the approximately 400 genotyped donors. The aim of the study was to test whether cataloging public T cell receptors could identify signatures of past pathogen exposure. The study used immunosequencing to profile the T cell repertoires of several hundred subjects and linked those repertoires to cytomegalovirus serostatus. Along with the approximately 700-subject first cohort, a separate validation cohort of over a hundred different subjects was used. To predict cytomegalovirus infection status, the study combined high-throughput TCR immunosequencing, statistical association of individual TCRs with disease status, and machine learning. To study patterns of TCR occurrence, a later analysis re-analyzed previously published TCR beta repertoires from 666 donors and added high-resolution HLA genotyping. The later analysis used no new phenotypic data to find candidate immune exposures, relying instead on TCR beta sequences and their occurrence across donors. An earlier analysis of around 580 of the donors used high-throughput TCR beta sequencing to judge whether each TCR beta V gene segment behaved as functional or pseudogenic. Donor age, sex, ethnicity and CMV serostatus were compiled alongside the repertoire data. A later genetic analysis took genome-wide SNP genotypes for about 55% of the 666 donors and used that subset as a discovery cohort. Every discovery cohort repertoire had been produced on one sequencing platform. HLA typing covered class I and class II loci at four-digit resolution. Typing coverage varied by locus: about 620-640 donors for A, B, C, DRB1 and DQB1; approximately 520 for DQA1; around 610 for DPA1; approximately 470 for DPB1. A few DR-DQ haplotypes were treated as single units for association and clustering because of strong linkage in the cohort. On average, 235,054 unique TCR beta nucleotide sequences were sequenced per donor among 398 genotyped donors of the cohort, with around 19% of those sequences being non-productive. Beyond this particular receptor, the publication reports: In this cohort, only TCR beta chains were sequenced, and detectable features were limited by the absence of alpha or paired-chain data. A group of highly shared sequence variants was considered likely to be a technical artifact of the sequencing pipeline. Cytomegalovirus status was reported to be diagnosed by the classifier with high specificity and sensitivity in both the original and validation cohorts. According to a later analysis, TCR association rates differed among HLA loci, with DRB1 alleles showing the most associated TCRs and HLA-C alleles showing the fewest. Presence/absence analyses assumed roughly uniform sequencing depth across donors, an assumption that may not hold. In an earlier analysis of under 600 of the donors, most TCR beta V segments were observed in productive rearrangements about 87% or about 30% of the time, broadly matching IMGT annotations. Linkage disequilibrium might explain the correlated functional status among segregating V segments, but an unknown experimental factor could not be excluded. A later analysis associated 16,951 TCR beta sequences with specific HLA alleles at a false discovery rate of 0.05. The authors suggested that the approach could potentially be generalized to other disease states and immunological phenotypes. A few of the identified cytomegalovirus-associated TCR beta chains were confirmed in vitro to be specific for cytomegalovirus antigens. V-gene and J-gene trimming of TCR beta chains was associated with a missense DCLRE1C variant in a later genetic analysis, and the association was replicated in an independent cohort. In a later analysis, several top co-occurrence clusters were reported to appear linked to parvovirus B19, influenza, CMV and Epstein-Barr virus. Strong co-occurrence of HLA alleles, especially DR and DQ, made assigning TCR associations to individual alleles difficult. Because counts were too low, more than 15 rarely observed V segments, including chromosome 9 orphons, were excluded from the earlier analysis of several hundred of the donors. In a later genetic analysis, fewer N-insertions in productive TCRs were reported among donors in an Asian-associated ancestry cluster than the roughly 700-donor mean. Some IMGT-functional V segments, including TRBV6-2 and TRBV6-3, could not be told apart with the 87-base-pair reads, so those segments were excluded. The study gave a list of 150 to 200 TCR beta chains associated with cytomegalovirus. HLA typing was unavailable for some donors at each locus, so association tests used only the typed subset. CMV serostatus was the only immune exposure information available for the cohort. A further reported finding was that TCR beta sequences accurately predicted the HLA-A and HLA-B alleles for most subjects in the first cohort. In a later analysis, HLA-associated TCR beta chains showed more clonal expansion and lower generation probabilities than non-associated chains that were equally common. Most CMV-associated TCR beta chains appeared to be HLA-restricted in a later analysis, and the HLA associations seemed to be driven largely by CMV exposure. Across donors, most TCR sequences were observed very rarely, whereas some public TCRs were present in many individuals.

The cohort consisted of approximately 690 healthy bone marrow donors. Cohort members were all nominally healthy when sampled, although unrecorded immune exposures were likely present. CMV serostatus was positive for 250 to 300 and negative for about 50% of the roughly 700 cohort members, and was not recorded for this donor. Each donor provided a peripheral blood sample, and peripheral blood mononuclear cells were used for TCR beta sequencing. The Qiagen DNeasy Blood Extraction Kit was used to extract genomic DNA from the blood cell samples. V is cut back by 6 bases and J by 7 bases, with 9 bases in the junction unmatched. CDR1 and CDR2 are drawn from the germline V gene: MDHEN, SYDVKM. The CDR3 contains 14 residues, cysteine and phenylalanine counted. Only the CDR3 portion is preserved as DNA: 42 bases, with reading frame beginning at the first base. Receptors were amplified or captured by the immunoSEQ multiplex PCR assay. For the multiplex PCR, a mixture combining 60 forward primers for TCR Vbeta segments and 13 reverse primers for TCR Jbeta segments was used. The CDR3 region of rearranged TCR beta genes was amplified from genomic DNA with a multiplex PCR assay. On the Illumina HiSeq System, the amplified TCR beta libraries were sequenced as 87-base-pair reads. The authors processed their data as follows. Across the 670 or so repertoires, a later analysis counted 78 million or so unique TCR beta chains, roughly 11 million of which were shared by at least two donors. Raw reads were error-corrected and collapsed into unique sequences with a nearest-neighbor algorithm that merged closely related sequences to remove PCR and sequencing errors. Alignment of CDR3 sequences to IMGT reference sequences was used to assign V, D and J gene segments. For a sequence to be retained, a match of at least six nucleotides to both a V gene segment and a J gene segment was required. A rearrangement was called productive if the CDR3 had no stop codons and remained in frame with V and J, and every other rearrangement was called non-productive. CDR3 was defined by IMGT convention, running from the second conserved V-encoded cysteine to the conserved J-encoded phenylalanine. The earlier analysis of a few hundred of the donors excluded any sequence lacking an unambiguous match to a single V gene segment. An earlier analysis of around 600 of the donors classified V segments as functional when productive rearrangements were above 56.7% and as segregating when the standard deviation between donors was above 5%. A statistical classification framework was built to diagnose cytomegalovirus status from the catalog of TCR beta chain sequences. A later analysis assigned V and J genes by comparing TCR nucleotide sequences with IMGT/GENE-DB human TR gene sequences. The TCRdist pipeline was used in a later analysis to assign CDR3 sequences and most-parsimonious VDJ recombination scenarios. In a later analysis, each TCR beta chain was defined by its CDR3 amino acid sequence together with its V-gene family, and reads lacking a unique V-gene family were excluded. As a way to deal with suspected cross-contamination and a sequencing artifact, a later analysis dropped more than 500 nucleotide sequences that were highly shared and had low generation probability. In a later analysis, a clonal expansion index for each public chain was calculated from normalized within-repertoire ranks of inferred template counts. In a later analysis, generation probabilities were computed with a VDJ recombination model fitted to out-of-frame rearrangements, and the resulting probabilities were checked against IGoR. Hypergeometric tests were used in a later analysis to score TCR-TCR, TCR-HLA and TCR-CMV co-occurrence, with a repertoire-size bias correction applied to the TCR pairs. A later analysis estimated false discovery rates by permuting HLA or CMV assignments 20 times. In a later analysis, co-occurring TCRs were grouped using DBSCAN, and TCRdist sequence similarity was added for clustering within HLA-allele-positive subsets. Repertoires with fewer than 30,000 or more than 120,000 public chains were left out of co-occurrence clustering, as were about five repertoires with anomalous nucleotide sharing. Sourced from immuneACCESS, this table was stored by TCRdb with only in-frame sequences that have V and J called. A share of the clones is absent; for the studies checked, an unresolved V gene accounts for under half, and the remainder has no known explanation. V, J and clone size are those of that table, while D and trimming were read from the DNA. The sample data list 90,000 to 150,000 clones, and around 77% of these were observed just once. 3.5% to 4.5% of the sample rests with the top ten.

This sequence uses TRBV28 and TRBJ1-5, with 7 central nucleotides matching TRBD1. The sequence was obtained from a human donor in good health. The sequenced material came from PBMCs. In nucleotide form, the sequence is TGTGCCAGCAGGACAGGGATATTAGGCCAGCCCCAGCATTTT. Its coded protein is CASRTGILGQPQHF. The reference TRBV28 and TRBJ1-5 proteins fill in what lies around the CDR3, so the full variable domain reads DVKVTQSSRYLVKRTGEKVFLECVQDMDHENMFWYRQDPGLGLRLIYFSYDVKMKEKGDIPEGYSVSREKKERFSLILESASTNQTSMYLCASRTGILGQPQHFGDGTRLSIL.